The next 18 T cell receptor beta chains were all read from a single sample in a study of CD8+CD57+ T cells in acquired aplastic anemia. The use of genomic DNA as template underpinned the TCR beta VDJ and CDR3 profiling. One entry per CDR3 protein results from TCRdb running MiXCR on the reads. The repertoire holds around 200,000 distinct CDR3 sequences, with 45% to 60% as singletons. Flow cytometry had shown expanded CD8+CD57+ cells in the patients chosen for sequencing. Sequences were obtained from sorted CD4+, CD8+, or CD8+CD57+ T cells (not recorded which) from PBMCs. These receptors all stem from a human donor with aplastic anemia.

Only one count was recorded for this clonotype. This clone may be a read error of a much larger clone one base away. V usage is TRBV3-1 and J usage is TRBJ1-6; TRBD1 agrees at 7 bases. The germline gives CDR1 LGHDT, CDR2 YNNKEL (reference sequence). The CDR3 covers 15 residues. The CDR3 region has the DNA TGTGCCAGCAGCAAATACGACAGGGATAATTCACTCCTCCACTTT. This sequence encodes CASSKYDRDNSLLHF.

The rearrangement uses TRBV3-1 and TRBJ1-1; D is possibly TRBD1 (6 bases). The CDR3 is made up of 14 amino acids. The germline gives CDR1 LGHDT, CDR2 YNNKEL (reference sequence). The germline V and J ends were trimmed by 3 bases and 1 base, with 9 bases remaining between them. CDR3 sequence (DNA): TGTGCCAGCAGCCAGGACAGTTCGAACACTGAAGCTTTCTTT. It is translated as CASSQDSSNTEAFF.

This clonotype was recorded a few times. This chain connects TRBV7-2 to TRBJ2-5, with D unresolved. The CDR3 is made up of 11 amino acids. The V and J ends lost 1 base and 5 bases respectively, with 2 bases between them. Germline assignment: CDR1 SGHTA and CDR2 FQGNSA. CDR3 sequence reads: CASSLVETQYF. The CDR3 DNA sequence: TGTGCCAGCAGCTTAGTGGAGACCCAGTACTTC.

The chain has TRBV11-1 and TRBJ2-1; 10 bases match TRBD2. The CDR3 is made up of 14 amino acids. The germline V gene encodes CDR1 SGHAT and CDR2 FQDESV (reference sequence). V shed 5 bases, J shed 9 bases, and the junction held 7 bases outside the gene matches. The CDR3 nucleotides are TGTGCCAGCAGCGCGGGACTAGCGTCGGGTGAGCAGTTCTTC. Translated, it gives CASSAGLASGEQFF.

CDR3 protein: CSVLRVVGYEQYF. For the CDR3, the DNA is TGCAGCGTCCTCCGAGTCGTCGGCTACGAGCAGTACTTC. The rearrangement links TRBV29-1 to TRBJ2-7; D not certain. The germline V gene encodes CDR1 SQVTM and CDR2 ANQGSEA. V was pared by 6 bases and J by 3 bases, with 15 bases between. CDR3 length: 13 residues.

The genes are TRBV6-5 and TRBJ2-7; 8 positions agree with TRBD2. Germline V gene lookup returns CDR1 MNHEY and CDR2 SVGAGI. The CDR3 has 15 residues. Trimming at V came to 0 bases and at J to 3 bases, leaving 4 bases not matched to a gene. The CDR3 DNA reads TGTGCCAGCAGTTACTCAGCGGGGGTGTTCTACGAGCAGTACTTC. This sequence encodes CASSYSAGVFYEQYF.

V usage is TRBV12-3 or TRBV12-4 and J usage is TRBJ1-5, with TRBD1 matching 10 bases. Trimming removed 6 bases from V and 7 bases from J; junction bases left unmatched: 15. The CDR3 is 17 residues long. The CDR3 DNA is TGTGCCAGCAGCGTAGACGGGACAGGGGCTAAACGGCAGCCCCAGCATTTT. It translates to CASSVDGTGAKRQPQHF.

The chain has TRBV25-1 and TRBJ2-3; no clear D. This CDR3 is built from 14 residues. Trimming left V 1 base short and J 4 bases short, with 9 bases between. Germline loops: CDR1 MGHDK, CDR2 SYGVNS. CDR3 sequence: CASSEFKGPDTQYF. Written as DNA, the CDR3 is TGTGCCAGCAGTGAATTTAAAGGACCAGATACGCAGTATTTT.

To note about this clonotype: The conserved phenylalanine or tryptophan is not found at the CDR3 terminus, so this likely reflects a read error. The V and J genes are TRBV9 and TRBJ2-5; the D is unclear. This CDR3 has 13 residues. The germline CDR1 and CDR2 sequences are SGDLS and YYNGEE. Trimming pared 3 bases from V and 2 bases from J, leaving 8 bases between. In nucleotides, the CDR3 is TGTGCCAGCAGCGCGGACGTACAAGAGACCCAGTACCTC. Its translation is CASSADVQETQYL.

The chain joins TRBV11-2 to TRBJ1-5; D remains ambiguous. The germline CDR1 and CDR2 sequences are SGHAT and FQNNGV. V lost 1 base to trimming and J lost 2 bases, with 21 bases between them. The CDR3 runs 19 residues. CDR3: CASSLVFLAHSACNQPQHF. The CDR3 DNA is TGTGCCAGCAGCTTAGTATTCCTTGCCCACTCTGCCTGCAATCAGCCCCAGCATTTT.

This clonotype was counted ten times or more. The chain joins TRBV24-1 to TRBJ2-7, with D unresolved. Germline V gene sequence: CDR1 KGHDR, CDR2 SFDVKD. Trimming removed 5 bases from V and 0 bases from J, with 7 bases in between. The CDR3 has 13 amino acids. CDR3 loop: CATSAPSSYEQYF. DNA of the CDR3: TGTGCCACCAGTGCCCCCAGCTCCTACGAGCAGTACTTC.

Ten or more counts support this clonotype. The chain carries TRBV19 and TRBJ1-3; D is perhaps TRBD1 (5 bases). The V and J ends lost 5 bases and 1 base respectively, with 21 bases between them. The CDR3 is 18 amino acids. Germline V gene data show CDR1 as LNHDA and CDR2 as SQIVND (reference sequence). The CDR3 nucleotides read TGTGCCAGTAGTCAGGCAGGGAATATCCTATCGTCTGGAAACACCATATATTTT. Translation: CASSQAGNILSSGNTIYF.

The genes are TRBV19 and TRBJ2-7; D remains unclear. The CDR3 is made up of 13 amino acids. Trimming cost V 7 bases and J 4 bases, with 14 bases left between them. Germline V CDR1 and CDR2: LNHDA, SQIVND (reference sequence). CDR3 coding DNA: TGTGCCAGTACCCTGAGGCCCGGGTACGAGCAGTACTTC. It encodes CASTLRPGYEQYF. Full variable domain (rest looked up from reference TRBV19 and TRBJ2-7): DGGITQSPKYLFRKEGQNVTLSCEQNLNHDAMYWYRQDPGQGLRLIYYSQIVNDFQKGDIAEGYSVSREKKESFPLTVTSAQKNPTAFYLCASTLRPGYEQYFGPGTRLTVT.

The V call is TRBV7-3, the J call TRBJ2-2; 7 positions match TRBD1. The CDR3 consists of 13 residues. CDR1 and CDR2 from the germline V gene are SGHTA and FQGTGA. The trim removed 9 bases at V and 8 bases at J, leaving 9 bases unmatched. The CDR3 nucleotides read TGTGCCAGAACCGGGACACAGGGGGGGGAGCTGTTTTTT. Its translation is CARTGTQGGELFF.

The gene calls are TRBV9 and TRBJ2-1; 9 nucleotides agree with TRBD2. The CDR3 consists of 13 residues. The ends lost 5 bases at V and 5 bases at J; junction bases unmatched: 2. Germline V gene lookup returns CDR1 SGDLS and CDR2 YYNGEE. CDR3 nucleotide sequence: TGTGCCAGCAGTCAGCGGGGGGACAATGAGCAGTTCTTC. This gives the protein CASSQRGDNEQFF. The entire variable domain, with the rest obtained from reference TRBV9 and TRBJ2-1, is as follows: DSGVTQTPKHLITATGQRVTLRCSPRSGDLSVYWYQQSLDQGLQFLIQYYNGEERAKGNILERFSAQQFPDLHSELNLSSLELGDSALYFCASSQRGDNEQFFGPGTRLTVL.

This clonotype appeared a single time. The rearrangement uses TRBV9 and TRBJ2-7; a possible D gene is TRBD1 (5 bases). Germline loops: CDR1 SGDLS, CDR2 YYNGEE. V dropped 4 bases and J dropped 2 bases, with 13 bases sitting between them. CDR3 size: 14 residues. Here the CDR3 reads CASSPRQHPYEQYF. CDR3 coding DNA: TGTGCCAGCAGCCCCCGACAGCACCCCTACGAGCAGTACTTC.

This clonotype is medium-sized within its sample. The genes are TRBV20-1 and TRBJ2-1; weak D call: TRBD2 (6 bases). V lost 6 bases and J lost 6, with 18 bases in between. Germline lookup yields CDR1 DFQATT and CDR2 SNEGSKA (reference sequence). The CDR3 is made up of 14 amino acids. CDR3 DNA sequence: TGCAGTGCCCCAGGGTCGGGAGACCGCAATGAGCAGTTCTTC. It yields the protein CSAPGSGDRNEQFF.

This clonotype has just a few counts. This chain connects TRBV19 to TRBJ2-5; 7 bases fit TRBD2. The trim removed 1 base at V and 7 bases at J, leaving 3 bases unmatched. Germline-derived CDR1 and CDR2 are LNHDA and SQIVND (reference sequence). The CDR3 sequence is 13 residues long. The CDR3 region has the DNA TGTGCCAGTAGTATAGTGGGGGGGGGGACCCAGTACTTC. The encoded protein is CASSIVGGGTQYF.